The 7 T cell receptor beta chains listed next were all sequenced from one sample in a study of T cells in Graves' hyperthyroidism and ophthalmopathy. TCR beta CDR3 region amplification was performed from RNA transcripts. An initial round of RT-PCR targeting the TCR CDR3 relied on the HTBI primer set. Each CDR3 protein gets one entry after TCRdb re-called the multiplex PCR reads with MiXCR. The data show hundreds of thousands of distinct CDR3 sequences, over 12% seen once. Material: blood. These receptors were collected from a woman aged 60 to 75 with Graves' ophthalmopathy.

This clonotype was detected many times. CDR3 region: CASSLLQGTLNTGELFF. The CDR3 DNA follows: TGCGCCAGCAGCTTACTACAGGGGACATTAAACACCGGGGAGCTGTTTTTT. The J gene is TRBJ2-2, the V gene TRBV5-1, with 7 bases matching TRBD1. From germline, CDR1 is SGHRS and CDR2 YFSETQ. The V and J ends lost 2 bases and 2 bases, in that order; junction bases with no gene match: 9. CDR3 size: 17 residues.

As concerns this clonotype: A much larger clone differs by one base, so this may be a read error. The chain recombines TRBV5-1 with TRBJ2-7; D is tentatively TRBD1 or TRBD2 (6 bases each). V lost 3 bases and J 6 bases, leaving 10 bases between the germline ends. The germline V gene encodes CDR1 SGHRS and CDR2 YFSETQ. CDR3 length: 12 amino acids. The CDR3 spells CASSWGAGEQYF. CDR3 DNA sequence: TGCGCCAGCAGCTGGGGGGCGGGCGAGCAGTACTTC.

The chain couples TRBV7-9 to TRBJ2-1; the D is unclear. Between the trimmed V and J ends, which lost 5 bases and 2 bases, there was a span of 10 bases. Germline lookup yields CDR1 SEHNR and CDR2 FQNEAQ (reference sequence). CDR3 length: 14 residues. CDR3: CASSQSSAYNEQFF. In DNA form, the CDR3 reads TGTGCCAGCAGCCAATCATCGGCCTACAATGAGCAGTTCTTC.

This clonotype showed up just a few times. CDR3 DNA sequence: TGTGCCAGCAGGTTGGAGGGGGCCAGCGGGAGGTTAGAGCAGTTCTTC. Protein: CASRLEGASGRLEQFF. The chain has TRBV28 and TRBJ2-1, with TRBD2 identical over 9 bases. The V segment lost 6 bases and the J segment 10 bases; nucleotides outside the gene matches: 16. Germline lookup yields CDR1 MDHEN and CDR2 SYDVKM. The CDR3 is 16 amino acids.

There are many counts of this clonotype. This chain connects TRBV10-3 to TRBJ2-1; D is perhaps TRBD2 (6 bases). The germline V gene has CDR1 ENHRY and CDR2 SYGVKD. The CDR3 contains 15 residues. Deletions cut 4 bases from V and 9 bases from J, with 19 bases between. The CDR3 coding sequence is TGTGCCATCAGTGGGGGCGGGACCCCTTCCAGTGAGCAGTTCTTC. Amino acid sequence: CAISGGGTPSSEQFF.

The chain joins TRBV7-2 to TRBJ2-5; 7 bases match TRBD1. Trimming took 1 base from V and 2 from J; bases not matched to a gene: 7. This CDR3 spans 16 amino acids. Germline values: CDR1 SGHTA, CDR2 FQGNSA. CDR3 region: CASSLGQGVGQETQYF. The DNA for the CDR3 is TGTGCCAGCAGCTTAGGTCAGGGGGTCGGTCAAGAGACCCAGTACTTC. The complete variable domain, with remaining parts taken from reference TRBV7-2 and TRBJ2-5, reads GAGVSQSPSNKVTEKGKDVELRCDPISGHTALYWYRQSLGQGLEFLIYFQGNSAPDKSGLPSDRFSAERTGGSVSTLTIQRTQQEDSAVYLCASSLGQGVGQETQYFGPGTRLLVL.

The table lists this clonotype with a few counts. The chain recombines TRBV12-3 or TRBV12-4 with TRBJ1-5; the D gene is possibly TRBD1 (6 bases). The V end was cut by 3 bases, the J end by 2 bases, with 14 bases between. The CDR3 covers 16 residues. The CDR3 DNA follows: TGTGCCAGCAGTTTCCAGGGGCCGGGGGGCAATCAGCCCCAGCATTTT. Protein: CASSFQGPGGNQPQHF.